These 11 T cell receptor beta chains came from one sample sequenced in a study of breast tumors, draining lymph nodes, adjacent tissues. TCRdb re-derived calls from the multiplex PCR reads in MiXCR, one entry per CDR3 protein. The data contain 65,000 to 80,000 distinct CDR3 sequences, roughly 19% of them singletons. Breast cancer patients provided tissue from their axillary draining lymph nodes. The source material was axillary lymph node tissue. These receptors were taken from a female donor with breast cancer. Some clones in this sample may be carry-over from other donors' samples.

In its sample, this clonotype was seen many times. V usage is TRBV5-1 and J usage is TRBJ2-3; 15 bases match TRBD2. With V trimmed by 4 bases and J by 6 bases, 9 bases remained unmatched. The CDR3 length is 17 residues. Germline V gives CDR1 SGHRS, CDR2 YFSETQ. CDR3 sequence: CASSLGTSGRKGDTQYF. CDR3 nucleotide sequence: TGCGCCAGCAGCCTCGGGACTAGCGGGAGGAAAGGCGATACGCAGTATTTT.

The sample holds many counts of this clonotype. This rearrangement joins TRBV27 to TRBJ2-5; TRBD2 agrees at 8 bases. The CDR3 is 16 residues long. Germline V gives CDR1 MNHEY, CDR2 SMNVEV (reference sequence). V trimming: 7 bases; J trimming: 5 bases; junction bases outside the gene matches: 15. The CDR3 coding sequence is TGTGCCAGCAACCCTAGGGGGGTAGCGGGACCGGAGACCCAGTACTTC. Protein product: CASNPRGVAGPETQYF.

On this clonotype: Since a much larger clone is just one base distant, this may be a read error. The V call is TRBV5-1, the J call TRBJ2-1, with D possibly TRBD2 on 6 matching bases. Trimming stripped 4 bases from V and 7 bases from J, with 21 bases between. The germline gives CDR1 SGHRS, CDR2 YFSETQ. CDR3 size: 16 residues. In DNA, the CDR3 is TGCGCCAGCAGCATCGGGACGGACTGGAGGGCGAATGAGCAGTTCTTC. As protein: CASSIGTDWRANEQFF. Full variable domain (remainder filled in from reference TRBV5-1 and TRBJ2-1): KAGVTQTPRYLIKTRGQQVTLSCSPISGHRSVSWYQQTPGQGLQFLFEYFSETQRNKGNFPGRFSGRQFSNSRSEMNVSTLELGDSALYLCASSIGTDWRANEQFFGPGTRLTVL.

At least ten counts were recorded for this clonotype. The chain links TRBV2 to TRBJ2-7; TRBD1 agrees at 8 bases. CDR3 length equals 17 residues. The V and J ends lost 1 base and 0 bases, in that order; junction bases with no gene match: 8. CDR1 is SNHLY, CDR2 FYNNEI, per germline. Here the CDR3 DNA reads TGTGCCAGCAGTGAAGAGTTTGGGGACAGGAGCTCCTACGAGCAGTACTTC. Its protein is CASSEEFGDRSSYEQYF.

This clonotype was seen ten or more times. The chain joins TRBV9 to TRBJ2-5, with 8 bases identical to TRBD1. This CDR3 comprises 14 residues. Germline V gene data show CDR1 as SGDLS and CDR2 as YYNGEE. V trimming: 3 bases; J trimming: 4 bases; junction bases outside the gene matches: 5. In DNA form, the CDR3 reads TGTGCCAGCAGCGCCACAGGGGGGTCAGAGACCCAGTACTTC. This translates into CASSATGGSETQYF. The complete variable domain, with remaining parts taken from reference TRBV9 and TRBJ2-5, reads DSGVTQTPKHLITATGQRVTLRCSPRSGDLSVYWYQQSLDQGLQFLIQYYNGEERAKGNILERFSAQQFPDLHSELNLSSLELGDSALYFCASSATGGSETQYFGPGTRLLVL.

With regard to this clonotype: One end of the junction is discordant with germline, which a read error may explain. The chain has TRBV27 and TRBJ1-2; D not resolved. The V gene's germline CDR1 is MNHEY and CDR2 SMNVEV (reference sequence). There are 13 residues in the CDR3. The CDR3: CATSTAANHGYTF. Here the CDR3 DNA reads TGTGCCACCTCCACGGCAGCTAACCATGGCTACACCTTC.

This clonotype occurred a few times. The chain is built from TRBV28 and TRBJ2-7; 13 bases map to TRBD2. V lost 6 bases to trimming and J lost 2 bases; unmatched junction nucleotides: 4. The CDR3 runs to 15 residues. CDR1 is MDHEN and CDR2 is SYDVKM in the germline V gene. CDR3 coding DNA: TGTGCCAGCAGAAGGACTAGCGGGGGAACCTACGAGCAGTACTTC. Amino acid sequence: CASRRTSGGTYEQYF.

This clonotype was seen repeatedly, ten times or more. The chain links TRBV7-2 to TRBJ2-2, with 12 bases identical to TRBD2. V was clipped by 1 base and J by 9 bases; unmatched bases: 12. There are 18 residues in the CDR3. CDR1 is SGHTA and CDR2 is FQGNSA in the germline V gene. The CDR3 protein is CASSLEASGRALLRELFF. The DNA of the CDR3 is TGTGCCAGCAGCTTAGAGGCTAGCGGGAGGGCCCTACTAAGGGAGCTGTTTTTT.

This clonotype was counted ten times or more. The V call is TRBV4-2, the J call TRBJ2-5; 9 bases line up with TRBD2. The ends lost 0 bases at V and 5 bases at J; junction bases unmatched: 7. The CDR3 length is 16 residues. Germline CDR1 LGHNA, CDR2 YNFKEQ. CDR3 coding DNA: TGTGCCAGCAGCCAAGACCCGGGACTAGCCGGTGAGACCCAGTACTTC. It specifies CASSQDPGLAGETQYF.

This clonotype has ten or more counts. This chain uses TRBV10-3 with TRBJ2-1; tentatively, D is TRBD1 or TRBD2 (5 bases each). Germline CDR1 and CDR2: ENHRY and SYGVKD. Trimming shortened V by 3 bases and J by 4 bases, and 13 bases separated the two germline ends. CDR3 size: 15 residues. The CDR3 protein is CAISERGVGYNEQFF. The CDR3 nucleotides read TGTGCCATCAGTGAAAGGGGAGTGGGGTACAATGAGCAGTTCTTC.

This clonotype was seen more than once but under ten times. The CDR3, as DNA: TGCGCCAGCAGCTTCCAGGACGCAAACTATGGCTACACCTTC. Its translation: CASSFQDANYGYTF. The chain uses TRBV5-1 and TRBJ1-2; no firm D call. V lost 2 bases and J lost 2, with 10 bases in between. The CDR3 runs 14 residues. Germline V gene sequence: CDR1 SGHRS, CDR2 YFSETQ.